What follows describes a single T cell receptor beta chain. This clonotype was seen at least ten times. Its specific antigen is unknown. Nothing much larger sits one base from this clone, and base qualities are not available. This record comes from a study of T-cell reconstitution after alpha-beta-depleted transplantation in children (dated by TCRdb to the mid-2010s). Background for the entire study: The study quantitatively tracked T-cell immune reconstitution after TCRalphabeta/CD19-depleted allogeneic hematopoietic cell transplantation in children using TCR repertoire profiling.

The method behind the library was PCR. TCRdb names Illumina HiSeq 2500 as the instrument used. TCR libraries were prepared with molecular barcoding, using unique molecular identifiers to normalize TCRbeta repertoire quantification. TCRdb trimmed the raw reads at Q25, called clones with MiXCR and kept productive beta chains. Rows matching on CDR3 protein sequence are summarized as one entry with the most common DNA and genes. This sample has approximately 230,000 distinct CDR3 sequences in its table, and around 25% of those were observed once. The ten most abundant clones make up around 4.8% of the sample. Broad study findings and their caveats: Apparently early alphabetaT-cell count recovery about two months after transplant reportedly relied on only several hundred rapidly expanded clones derived from non-depleted graft cells. In some patients, the high TCRbeta diversity seen at day 60 was put down to recipient T cells and intrathymic progenitors that had survived conditioning. Hyperexpanded clone frequencies declined over subsequent months; after one year, T-cell counts and TCRbeta diversity were mostly attributed to newly produced T cells.

Interpreted using the paper, the treatment or condition label stands for: allogeneic hematopoietic cell transplantation with graft depleted of TCRalphabeta T cells and CD19 B cells. TCRalphabeta/CD19-depleted allogeneic hematopoietic cell grafts were given to the transplant recipients, all of whom were children. Inclusive of the bounding cysteine and phenylalanine, the CDR3 is 14 residues long. Kept here is only the CDR3 DNA, which spans 42 bases and is read in frame from base 1. Trimming takes 3 bases off V and 5 bases off J; junction bases not matched to a gene: 2. The sequencing here drew on PBMCs, mostly from graft donor cells, taken 360 days after TCRalphabeta/CD19-depleted stem cell transplant. This clonotype was sampled from a female patient between 2 and 15 years old who had a stem cell transplant for congenital amegakaryocytic thrombocytopenia, so the T cells may come from the graft donor. The chain couples TRBV12-3 or TRBV12-4 to TRBJ2-2, and TRBD1 aligns with 8 junction nucleotides. The CDR3 region reads CASSFQGATGELFF. Here is the DNA: TGTGCCAGCAGTTTCCAGGGGGCTACCGGGGAGCTGTTTTTT.